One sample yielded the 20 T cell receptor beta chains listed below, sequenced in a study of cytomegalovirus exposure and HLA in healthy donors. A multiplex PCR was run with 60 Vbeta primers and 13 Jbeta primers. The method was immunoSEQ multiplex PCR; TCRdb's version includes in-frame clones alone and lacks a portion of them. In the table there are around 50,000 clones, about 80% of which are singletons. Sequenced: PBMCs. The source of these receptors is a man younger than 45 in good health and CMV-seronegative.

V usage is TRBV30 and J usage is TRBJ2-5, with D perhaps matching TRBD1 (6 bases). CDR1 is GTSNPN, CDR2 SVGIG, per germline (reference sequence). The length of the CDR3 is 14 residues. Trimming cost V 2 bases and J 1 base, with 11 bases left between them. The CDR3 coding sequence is TGTGCCTGGAGTTTGGGACACACCCAAGAGACCCAGTACTTC. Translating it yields CAWSLGHTQETQYF. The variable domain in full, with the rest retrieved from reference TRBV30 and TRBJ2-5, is SQTIHQWPATLVQPVGSPLSLECTVEGTSNPNLYWYRQAAGRGLQLLFYSVGIGQISSEVPQNLSASRPQDRQFILSSKKLLLSDSGFYLCAWSLGHTQETQYFGPGTRLLVL.

CDR3 protein: CSAVDSRTAYEQYF. The CDR3, as DNA: TGCAGCGCGGTAGATAGCAGAACCGCCTACGAGCAGTACTTC. This chain joins TRBV29-1 and TRBJ2-7; D unclear. The V gene lost 7 bases and the J gene lost 2 bases, with 18 bases spanning the gap. CDR3 length: 14 amino acids. Germline V CDR1 and CDR2: SQVTM, ANQGSEA.

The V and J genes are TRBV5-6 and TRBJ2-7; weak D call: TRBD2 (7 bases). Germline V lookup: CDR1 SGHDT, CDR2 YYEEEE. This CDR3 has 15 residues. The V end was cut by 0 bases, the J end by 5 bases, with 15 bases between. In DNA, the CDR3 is TGTGCCAGCAGCTTGGCTGGGGGGGCGCCCCACGAGCAGTACTTC. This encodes CASSLAGGAPHEQYF. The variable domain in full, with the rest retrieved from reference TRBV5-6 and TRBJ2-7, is DAGVTQSPTHLIKTRGQQVTLRCSPKSGHDTVSWYQQALGQGPQFIFQYYEEEERQRGNFPDRFSGHQFPNYSSELNVNALLLGDSALYLCASSLAGGAPHEQYFGPGTRLTVT.

CDR3 sequence reads: CATSRDRTGGYEQYF. Here the CDR3 DNA reads TGTGCCACCAGCAGAGACCGGACAGGGGGCTACGAGCAGTACTTC. This sequence joins TRBV15 and TRBJ2-7; 10 nucleotides line up with TRBD1. With 0 bases clipped from V and 3 bases from J, the junction kept 2 bases outside the gene matches. CDR3 length: 15 amino acids. Germline CDR1 LNHNV, CDR2 YYDKDF (reference sequence).

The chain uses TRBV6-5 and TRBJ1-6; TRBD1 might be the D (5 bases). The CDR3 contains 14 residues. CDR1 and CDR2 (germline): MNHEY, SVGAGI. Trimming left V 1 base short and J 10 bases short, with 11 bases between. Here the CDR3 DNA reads TGTGCCAGCAGTTACTGGGGCAGTTTCTCACCCCTCCACTTT. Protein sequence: CASSYWGSFSPLHF.

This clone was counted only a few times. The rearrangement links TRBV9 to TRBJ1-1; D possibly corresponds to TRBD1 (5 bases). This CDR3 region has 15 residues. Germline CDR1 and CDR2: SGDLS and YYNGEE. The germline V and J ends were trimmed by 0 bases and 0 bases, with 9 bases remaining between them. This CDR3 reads CASSVATGMNTEAFF. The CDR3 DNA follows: TGTGCCAGCAGCGTAGCCACAGGCATGAACACTGAAGCTTTCTTT. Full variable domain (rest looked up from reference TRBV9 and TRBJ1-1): DSGVTQTPKHLITATGQRVTLRCSPRSGDLSVYWYQQSLDQGLQFLIQYYNGEERAKGNILERFSAQQFPDLHSELNLSSLELGDSALYFCASSVATGMNTEAFFGQGTRLTVV.

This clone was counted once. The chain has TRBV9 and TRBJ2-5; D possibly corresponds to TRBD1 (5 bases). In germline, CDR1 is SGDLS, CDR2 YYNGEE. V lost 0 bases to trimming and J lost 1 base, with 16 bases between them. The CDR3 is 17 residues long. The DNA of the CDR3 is TGTGCCAGCAGCGTAGGGGGCAGTACCGCGTTCCAAGAGACCCAGTACTTC. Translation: CASSVGGSTAFQETQYF.

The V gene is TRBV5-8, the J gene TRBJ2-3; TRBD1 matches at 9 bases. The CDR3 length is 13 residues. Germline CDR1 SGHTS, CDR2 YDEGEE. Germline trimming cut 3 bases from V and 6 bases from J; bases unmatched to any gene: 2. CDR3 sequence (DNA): TGTGCCAGCAGCTGGGACAGGGTGGATACGCAGTATTTT. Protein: CASSWDRVDTQYF. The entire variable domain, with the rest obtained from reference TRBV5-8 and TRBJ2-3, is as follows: EAGVTQSPTHLIKTRGQQATLRCSPISGHTSVYWYQQALGLGLQFLLWYDEGEERNRGNFPPRFSGRQFPNYSSELNVNALELEDSALYLCASSWDRVDTQYFGPGTRLTVL.

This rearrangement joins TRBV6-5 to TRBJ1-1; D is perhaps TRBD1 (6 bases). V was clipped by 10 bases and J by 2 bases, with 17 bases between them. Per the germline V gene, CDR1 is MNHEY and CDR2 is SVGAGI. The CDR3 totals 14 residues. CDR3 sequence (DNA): TGTGCCACCAGACCCTTGACAGGAAACACTGAAGCTTTCTTT. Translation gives CATRPLTGNTEAFF.

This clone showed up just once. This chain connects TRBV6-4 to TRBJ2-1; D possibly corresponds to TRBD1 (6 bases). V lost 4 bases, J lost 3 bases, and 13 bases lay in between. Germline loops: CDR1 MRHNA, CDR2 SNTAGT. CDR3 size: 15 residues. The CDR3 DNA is TGTGCCAGCAGTGCCGAGACAGGCAGCTACAATGAGCAGTTCTTC. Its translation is CASSAETGSYNEQFF.

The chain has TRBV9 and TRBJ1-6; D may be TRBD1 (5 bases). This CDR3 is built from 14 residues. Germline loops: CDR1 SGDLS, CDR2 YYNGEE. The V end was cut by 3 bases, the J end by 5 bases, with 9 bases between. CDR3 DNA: TGTGCCAGCAGCGAGGGGCCTCATAATTCACCCCTCCACTTT. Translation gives CASSEGPHNSPLHF.

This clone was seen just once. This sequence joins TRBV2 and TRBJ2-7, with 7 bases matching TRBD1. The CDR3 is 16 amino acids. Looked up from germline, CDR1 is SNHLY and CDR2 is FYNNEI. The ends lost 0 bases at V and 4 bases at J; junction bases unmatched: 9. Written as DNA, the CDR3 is TGTGCCAGCAGTGAAGCAGGTAGGGGACAGACATACGAGCAGTACTTC. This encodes CASSEAGRGQTYEQYF.

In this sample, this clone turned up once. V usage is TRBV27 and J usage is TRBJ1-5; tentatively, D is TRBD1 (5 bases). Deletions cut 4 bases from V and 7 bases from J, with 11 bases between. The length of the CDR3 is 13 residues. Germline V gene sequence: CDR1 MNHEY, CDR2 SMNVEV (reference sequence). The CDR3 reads CASSSAGRQPQHF. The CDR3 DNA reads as TGTGCCAGCAGTTCCGCAGGGAGGCAGCCCCAGCATTTT.

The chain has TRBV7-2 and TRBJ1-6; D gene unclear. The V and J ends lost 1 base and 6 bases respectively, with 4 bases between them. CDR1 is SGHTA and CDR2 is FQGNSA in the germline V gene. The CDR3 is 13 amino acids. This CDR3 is CASSLVANSPLHF. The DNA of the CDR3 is TGTGCCAGCAGCTTAGTGGCTAATTCACCCCTCCACTTT.

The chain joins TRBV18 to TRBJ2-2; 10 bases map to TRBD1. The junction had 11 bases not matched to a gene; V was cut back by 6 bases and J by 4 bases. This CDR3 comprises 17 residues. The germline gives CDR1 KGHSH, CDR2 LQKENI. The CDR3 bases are TGTGCCAGCTCCCTCCCGGGACAGGGGAAAATCACCGGGGAGCTGTTTTTT. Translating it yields CASSLPGQGKITGELFF.

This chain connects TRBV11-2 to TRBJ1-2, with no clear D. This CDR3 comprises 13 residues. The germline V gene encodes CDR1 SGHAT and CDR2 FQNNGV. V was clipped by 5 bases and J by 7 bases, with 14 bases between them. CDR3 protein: CASSPGLGSGYTF. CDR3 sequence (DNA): TGTGCCAGCAGCCCAGGACTGGGTAGTGGCTACACCTTC.

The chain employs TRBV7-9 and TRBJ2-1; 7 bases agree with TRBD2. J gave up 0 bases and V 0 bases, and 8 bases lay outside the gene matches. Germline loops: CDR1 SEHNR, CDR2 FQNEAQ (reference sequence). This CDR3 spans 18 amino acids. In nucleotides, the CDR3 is TGTGCCAGCAGCTTAGCCCTCGGGGCGGGAGACTCCTACAATGAGCAGTTCTTC. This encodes CASSLALGAGDSYNEQFF.

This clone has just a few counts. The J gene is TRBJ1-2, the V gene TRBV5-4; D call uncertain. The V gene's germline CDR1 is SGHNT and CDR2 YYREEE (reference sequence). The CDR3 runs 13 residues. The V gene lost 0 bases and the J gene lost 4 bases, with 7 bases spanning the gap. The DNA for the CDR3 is TGTGCCAGCAGCTTGGAAGGGAGCTATGGCTACACCTTC. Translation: CASSLEGSYGYTF.

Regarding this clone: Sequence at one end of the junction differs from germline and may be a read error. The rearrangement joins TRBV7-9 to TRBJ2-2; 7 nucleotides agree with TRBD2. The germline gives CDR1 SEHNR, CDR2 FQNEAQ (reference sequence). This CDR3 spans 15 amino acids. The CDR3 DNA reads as TGTTCCAGCAGCACGGGACTAACCAACACCGGGGAGCTGTTTTTT. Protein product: CSSSTGLTNTGELFF.

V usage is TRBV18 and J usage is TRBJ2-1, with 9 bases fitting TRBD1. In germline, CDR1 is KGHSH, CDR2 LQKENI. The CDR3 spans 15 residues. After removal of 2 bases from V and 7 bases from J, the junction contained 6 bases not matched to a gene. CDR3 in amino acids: CASSPRTGDGNEQFF. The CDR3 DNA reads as TGTGCCAGCTCACCAAGGACAGGGGATGGGAATGAGCAGTTCTTC.